This is a list of T cell receptor beta chains from one sample in a study of blood T cells in healthy people across ages. One entry per CDR3 protein, called by TCRdb with MiXCR from the 5' RACE reads. The sample contains 450,000 to 700,000 distinct CDR3 sequences, 25% to 30% of which appear only once. The sequenced sample consisted of blood. Receptor source: a woman in her seventies in good health. Each CDR3 is given with its conserved first and last residue. D genes are given only for firm matches. Clone size is not always given. Where it is, it says once, few, many or a class for expanded clones.

>TRBV28|TRBJ2-5|NA|NA
CASSLRQETEFF
TGTGCCAGCAGCCTCCGACAGGAGACCGAGTTCTTC
>TRBV6-2/TRBV6-3|TRBJ1-1|TRBD1|few
CASRDRNFFEAFF
TGTGCCAGCCGGGACAGAAATTTTTTTGAAGCTTTCTTT
>TRBV7-3|TRBJ2-5|TRBD2|NA
CASSSPKDKAGGYQETQYF
TGTGCCAGCAGCTCGCCGAAAGATAAAGCGGGGGGGTACCAAGAGACCCAGTACTTC
>TRBV4-2|TRBJ2-3|NA|once
CASSQDMTRTDTQYF
TGTGCCAGCAGCCAAGATATGACTCGCACAGATACGCAGTATTTT
>TRBV15|TRBJ2-5|TRBD1|NA
CATSRGDRTETQYF
TGTGCCACCAGCAGAGGGGACAGGACAGAGACCCAGTACTTC
>TRBV20-1|TRBJ2-3|NA|few
CSARNPGRSTDTQYF
TGCAGTGCCCGGAACCCGGGACGAAGCACAGATACGCAGTATTTT
>TRBV20-1|TRBJ2-5|NA|NA
CSASTRLRGETQYF
TGCAGTGCTTCTACCCGACTCAGAGGAGAGACCCAGTACTTC
>TRBV6-6|TRBJ2-5|NA|few
CASSQSSPEETQYF
TGTGCCAGCAGTCAGTCATCACCCGAAGAGACCCAGTACTTC
>TRBV20-1|TRBJ2-3|NA|NA
CSARGRASRVDTQYF
TGCAGTGCTAGAGGGCGGGCTTCACGGGTAGATACGCAGTATTTT
>TRBV7-2|TRBJ2-3|TRBD2|few
CASSDNLAALSTDTQYF
TGTGCCAGCAGCGATAACCTAGCGGCGCTTAGCACAGATACGCAGTATTTT
>TRBV20-1|TRBJ2-7|TRBD1|few
CSARDLGQGSEQYF
TGCAGTGCTAGAGATCTTGGACAGGGGAGCGAGCAGTACTTC
>TRBV12-5|TRBJ1-1|NA|few
CASGLGRGSGAFF
TGTGCTAGTGGTTTAGGGCGGGGCTCGGGAGCTTTCTTT
>TRBV14|TRBJ1-2|NA|few
CASSHQANYGYTF
TGTGCCAGCAGCCACCAGGCTAACTATGGCTACACCTTC
>TRBV9|TRBJ1-1|TRBD1|NA
CASSDRDRAGLAEAFF
TGTGCCAGCAGCGACCGGGACAGGGCTGGTTTGGCTGAAGCTTTCTTT
>TRBV10-3|TRBJ2-5|NA|many
CAISEGAETQYF
TGTGCCATCAGTGAAGGTGCGGAGACCCAGTACTTC
>TRBV5-1|TRBJ1-4|NA|NA
CASSFGQPGEKLFF
TGCGCCAGCAGCTTTGGACAGCCGGGGGAAAAACTGTTTTTT
>TRBV4-3|TRBJ2-3|NA|NA
CASSQDGFRTDTQYF
TGCGCCAGCAGCCAAGATGGGTTCCGCACAGATACGCAGTATTTT
>TRBV9|TRBJ2-5|NA|few
CASSVAHESGTQYF
TGTGCCAGCAGCGTAGCACATGAGTCTGGGACCCAGTACTTC
>TRBV6-1|TRBJ1-2|NA|NA
CASSEMSAGDFNYGYTF
TGTGCCAGCAGTGAAATGTCGGCAGGGGACTTTAACTATGGCTACACCTTC
>TRBV11-2|TRBJ2-7|TRBD2|few
CASSLISAGGEQYF
TGTGCCAGCAGCTTAATATCAGCGGGGGGCGAGCAGTACTTC
>TRBV20-1|TRBJ2-3|TRBD2|NA
CSARDQRGRTDTQYF
TGCAGTGCTAGAGATCAGCGGGGCCGCACAGATACGCAGTATTTT
>TRBV20-1|TRBJ2-5|TRBD2|few
CSARLSGGYETQYF
TGCAGTGCTAGACTAAGCGGGGGGTACGAGACCCAGTACTTC
>TRBV20-1|TRBJ2-1|TRBD2|few
CSASGLAGVPYNEQFF
TGCAGTGCTAGCGGACTAGCGGGGGTCCCCTACAATGAGCAGTTCTTC
>TRBV4-3|TRBJ2-7|TRBD2|few
CASSRGLAGEYEQYF
TGCGCCAGCAGCCGAGGACTAGCGGGGGAGTACGAGCAGTACTTC
>TRBV7-3|TRBJ2-1|NA|NA
CASSFSAGQYNEQFF
TGTGCCAGCAGCTTCTCGGCAGGACAATACAATGAGCAGTTCTTC
>TRBV4-3|TRBJ1-2|NA|NA
CASSQDSSGLAYGYTF
TGCGCCAGCAGCCAAGATTCGTCAGGGCTGGCCTATGGCTACACCTTC
>TRBV7-2|TRBJ1-2|TRBD1|NA
CASSLTGTFYGYTF
TGTGCCAGCAGCTTGACAGGGACCTTCTATGGCTACACCTTC
>TRBV20-1|TRBJ2-7|NA|NA
CSALDRLRDWSYEQYF
TGCAGTGCCCTTGACAGACTTAGGGATTGGTCCTACGAGCAGTACTTC
>TRBV18|TRBJ2-2|NA|few
CASSPMRGETLAGELFF
TGTGCCAGCTCACCAATGAGGGGAGAGACGTTGGCCGGGGAGCTGTTTTTT
>TRBV2|TRBJ1-2|NA|few
CASRGVLNYGYTF
TGTGCCAGCCGCGGGGTGTTAAACTATGGCTACACCTTC
>TRBV25-1|TRBJ2-3|NA|few
CASYAGQGRGGTDTQYF
TGTGCCAGCTACGCCGGTCAGGGGCGGGGAGGCACAGATACGCAGTATTTT
>TRBV7-6|TRBJ2-1|TRBD2|NA
CASSSLAGAGNNEQFF
TGTGCCAGCAGCTCCCTAGCGGGGGCGGGGAACAATGAGCAGTTCTTC
>TRBV20-1|TRBJ2-1|TRBD2|NA
CSGAGTTSFPSYNEQFF
TGCAGTGGGGCCGGGACTACATCCTTCCCCAGCTACAATGAGCAGTTCTTC
>TRBV6-6|TRBJ1-3|TRBD1|few
CATRGLYAGNTIYF
TGTGCCACCAGGGGGCTTTACGCTGGAAACACCATATATTTT
>TRBV21-1|TRBJ2-7|NA|few
CASSHRSGKRGSYEQYF
TGTGCCAGCAGCCATCGATCAGGGAAGAGGGGATCCTACGAGCAGTACTTC
>TRBV20-1|TRBJ1-4|NA|NA
CSASQLTTNEKLFF
TGCAGTGCTAGCCAACTGACAACTAATGAAAAACTGTTTTTT
>TRBV12-3/TRBV12-4|TRBJ2-5|TRBD2|NA
CASSPSSGVETQYF
TGTGCCAGCAGTCCCTCTAGCGGGGTTGAGACCCAGTACTTC
>TRBV4-3|TRBJ2-1|NA|few
CASSQASNRDNEQFF
TGCGCCAGCAGCCAAGCTTCTAACAGGGATAATGAGCAGTTCTTC
>TRBV5-6|TRBJ2-5|TRBD1|many
CASSHRDRQETQYF
TGTGCCAGCAGTCACCGGGACAGGCAAGAGACCCAGTACTTC
>TRBV27|TRBJ1-1|NA|NA
CASSFVGRDWNTEAFF
TGTGCCAGCAGTTTCGTGGGACGGGATTGGAACACTGAAGCTTTCTTT
>TRBV28|TRBJ2-7|NA|NA
CASSLGGARPYEQYF
TGTGCCAGCAGTTTAGGGGGGGCTCGACCCTACGAGCAGTACTTC
>TRBV7-9|TRBJ1-2|TRBD1|NA
CASSPSGTGSAYTF
TGTGCCAGCAGCCCCTCCGGGACAGGGTCGGCCTACACCTTC
>TRBV6-4|TRBJ1-6|NA|NA
CASSDGDHSPLHF
TGTGCCAGCAGTGATGGGGATCATTCACCCCTCCACTTT